Below are 25 T cell receptor beta chains sequenced from a single sample in a study of blood T cell repertoires in COVID-19. The method was immunoSEQ multiplex PCR; TCRdb's version includes in-frame clones alone and lacks a portion of them. The data show approximately 170,000 clones, roughly 88% seen once. Input material: peripheral blood. All receptors derive from a man at least 80 years old with COVID-19, enrolled during active disease.

This clone has only one observation. V and J are TRBV12-3 or TRBV12-4 and TRBJ1-2, with 8 bases matching TRBD1. The CDR3 extends over 13 amino acids. With 6 bases clipped from V and 10 bases from J, the junction kept 10 bases outside the gene matches. CDR3 region: CASSRAGTGSYTF. The DNA of the CDR3 is TGTGCCAGCAGCCGAGCCGGGACAGGATCCTACACCTTC.

The rearrangement joins TRBV27 to TRBJ2-2; tentative D call: TRBD2 (5 bases). V was clipped by 3 bases and J by 5 bases, with 7 bases between them. There are 13 residues in the CDR3. CDR1 and CDR2 (germline): MNHEY, SMNVEV (reference sequence). CDR3 sequence reads: CASSFERTGELFF. The CDR3 bases are TGTGCCAGCAGTTTCGAGCGGACCGGGGAGCTGTTTTTT.

For the CDR3, the DNA is TGTGCCAGCGGAACGGGACTAGCGTCCTACGAGCAGTACTTC. Translation gives CASGTGLASYEQYF. The rearrangement links TRBV6-5 to TRBJ2-7, with 10 bases aligning to TRBD2. V lost 8 bases to trimming and J lost 1 base; unmatched junction nucleotides: 5. CDR1 is MNHEY, CDR2 SVGAGI, per germline. The CDR3 runs 14 residues.

The chain links TRBV5-4 to TRBJ2-7; tentative D call: TRBD2 (7 bases). CDR3 length: 16 residues. CDR1 SGHNT and CDR2 YYREEE come from the germline V gene (reference sequence). Trimming took off 4 bases at V and 0 bases at J, with 17 bases between the two ends. CDR3 DNA sequence: TGTGCCAGCAGCAAGGGGGGGTCTCTCAGCTCCTACGAGCAGTACTTC. This sequence encodes CASSKGGSLSSYEQYF.

This rearrangement joins TRBV5-8 to TRBJ1-3; 7 nucleotides match TRBD1. The CDR3 has 14 residues. V gave up 1 base and J gave up 2 bases; unmatched junction bases: 0. Germline CDR1 SGHTS, CDR2 YDEGEE. CDR3 sequence (DNA): TGTGCCAGCAGCTTGCAGGGGGCTGGAAACACCATATATTTT. It is translated as CASSLQGAGNTIYF.

There are a few counts of this clone. This sequence joins TRBV2 and TRBJ1-5; D is perhaps TRBD1 (5 bases). Germline V lookup: CDR1 SNHLY, CDR2 FYNNEI. This CDR3 is 15 amino acids long. Trimming pared 2 bases from V and 3 bases from J, leaving 11 bases between. The CDR3 DNA is TGTGCCAGCAGTGAAAGGCGACAGCCCAATCAGCCCCAGCATTTT. Translated, it gives CASSERRQPNQPQHF.

The DNA of the CDR3 is TGCAGCGTTGAAGATCTCGGGAGGGGGCGGTCAGATACGCAGTATTTT. Protein: CSVEDLGRGRSDTQYF. The chain carries TRBV29-1 and TRBJ2-3; D is perhaps TRBD2 (8 bases). The CDR3 contains 16 residues. CDR1 and CDR2 (germline): SQVTM, ANQGSEA. V lost 0 bases and J lost 4, with 17 bases in between.

The rearrangement links TRBV3-1 (or the pseudogene TRBV3-2) to TRBJ1-2; D possibly corresponds to TRBD1 (5 bases). CDR1 is LGHDT, CDR2 YNNKEL, per germline (reference sequence). The CDR3 is made up of 15 amino acids. V lost 4 bases to trimming and J lost 4 bases, with 16 bases between them. The CDR3 loop reads CASSLGGVSPYGYTF. Here the CDR3 DNA reads TGTGCCAGCAGCCTCGGAGGGGTCTCCCCCTATGGCTACACCTTC.

The chain links TRBV2 to TRBJ1-2; TRBD1 might be the D (5 bases). Trimming took off 2 bases at V and 1 base at J, with 14 bases between the two ends. Germline loops: CDR1 SNHLY, CDR2 FYNNEI. CDR3 length: 16 residues. Here the CDR3 reads CASSERQTHSNYGYTF. The CDR3 DNA is TGTGCCAGCAGTGAAAGACAGACCCATAGTAACTATGGCTACACCTTC.

This clone showed up just a few times. The chain combines TRBV4-2 with TRBJ1-6; perhaps TRBD1 as D (5 bases). V was clipped by 1 base and J by 8 bases, with 12 bases between them. The germline CDR1 and CDR2 sequences are LGHNA and YNFKEQ. This CDR3 is built from 15 residues. Written as DNA, the CDR3 is TGTGCCAGCAGCCAAGCGGGCAGGGTCGATTCACCCCTCCACTTT. Its translation is CASSQAGRVDSPLHF.

The chain joins TRBV7-2 to TRBJ1-6; D is undetermined. This CDR3 contains 14 residues. V gave up 5 bases and J gave up 9 bases, with 14 bases separating them. Germline CDR1 SGHTA, CDR2 FQGNSA. As DNA, the CDR3 is TGTGCCAGCAGCCCGAGGCGCGGGTCTTCACCCCTCCACTTT. Its translation: CASSPRRGSSPLHF.

The chain is built from TRBV5-6 and TRBJ1-4; D is possibly TRBD1 (6 bases). The length of the CDR3 is 16 residues. Germline V CDR1 and CDR2: SGHDT, YYEEEE. Trimming removed 4 bases from V and 4 bases from J, with 17 bases in between. As DNA, the CDR3 is TGTGCCAGCAGCGATACGGGGGGCGAGGGTAATGAAAAACTGTTTTTT. Its protein product is CASSDTGGEGNEKLFF.

This clone is a singleton in its sample. The chain uses TRBV12-3 or TRBV12-4 and TRBJ1-5, with TRBD1 identical over 7 bases. Germline trimming cut 5 bases from V and 9 bases from J; bases unmatched to any gene: 7. CDR3 length: 13 amino acids. The CDR3 DNA follows: TGTGCCAGCAGTCGACAGGGTATTTGGCCCCAGCATTTT. It codes for CASSRQGIWPQHF.

Concerning this clone itself: The same CDR3 is also encoded by other DNA sequences in this sample. The rearrangement uses TRBV4-1 and TRBJ1-2, with D hard to call. The V and J ends lost 3 bases and 8 bases respectively, with 7 bases between them. This CDR3 contains 11 residues. Germline V gene lookup returns CDR1 MGHRA and CDR2 YSYEKL. CDR3 in DNA: TGCGCCAGCAGCCAGGGCCTGGGCTACACCTTC. Protein: CASSQGLGYTF.

This clone was recorded once. The chain joins TRBV5-6 to TRBJ2-3, with 10 bases matching TRBD2. Germline V lookup: CDR1 SGHDT, CDR2 YYEEEE. V gave up 2 bases and J gave up 0 bases; unmatched junction bases: 6. The CDR3 is 17 residues long. The CDR3: CASSFRWTSGSTDTQYF. For the CDR3, the DNA is TGTGCCAGCAGCTTTAGGTGGACTAGCGGTAGCACAGATACGCAGTATTTT.

This clone was counted a single time. J is TRBJ2-2 and V is TRBV29-1; 7 bases align to TRBD1. With V trimmed by 6 bases and J by 3 bases, 13 bases remained unmatched. CDR1 and CDR2 from the germline V gene are SQVTM and ANQGSEA. This CDR3 is built from 16 residues. The CDR3 DNA is TGCAGCGTCCTGGGGTGGGGGACAGATCACACCGGGGAGCTGTTTTTT. Translated: CSVLGWGTDHTGELFF.

The chain has TRBV2 and TRBJ1-2; 9 bases are a match to TRBD1. The germline V gene encodes CDR1 SNHLY and CDR2 FYNNEI. V shed 5 bases, J shed 2 bases, and the junction held 6 bases outside the gene matches. The CDR3 spans 15 residues. As DNA, the CDR3 is TGTGCCAGCAGTACAAGACAGGGGGTCAACTATGGCTACACCTTC. Translated, it gives CASSTRQGVNYGYTF.

The J gene is TRBJ1-1, the V gene TRBV11-3, with D perhaps TRBD1 (6 bases). This CDR3 has 14 residues. Between the trimmed V and J ends, which lost 4 bases and 3 bases, there was a span of 12 bases. Looked up from germline, CDR1 is SGHNT and CDR2 is YENEEA. CDR3 DNA: TGTGCCAGCAGCTCAGGGGCGGGCGACACTGAAGCTTTCTTT. Encoded protein: CASSSGAGDTEAFF.

The gene calls are TRBV4-1 and TRBJ1-2, with unresolved D. CDR3 size: 13 residues. Germline V gene lookup returns CDR1 MGHRA and CDR2 YSYEKL. V lost 4 bases, J lost 6 bases, and 12 bases lay in between. CDR3 DNA sequence: TGCGCCAGCAGCCGTAACGGGGAGAATGGCTACACCTTC. Its protein product is CASSRNGENGYTF.

The CDR3: CASGTATNEKLFF. The CDR3 DNA is TGTGCTAGTGGGACAGCAACTAATGAAAAACTGTTTTTT. The chain employs TRBV12-5 and TRBJ1-4, with D perhaps matching TRBD1 (5 bases). With 6 bases removed from V and 0 bases from J, the gap between germline ends came to 5 bases. The germline V gene has CDR1 LGHNT and CDR2 FRNRAP. CDR3 size: 13 residues.

The J gene is TRBJ2-7, the V gene TRBV6-6; 9 bases map to TRBD1. Trimming took 5 bases from V and 3 from J; bases not matched to a gene: 8. The CDR3 contains 15 residues. Germline V gene data show CDR1 as MNHNY and CDR2 as SVGAGI (reference sequence). The CDR3 sequence is CASSKGQGLIYEQYF. CDR3 sequence (DNA): TGTGCCAGCAGTAAAGGACAGGGGCTAATCTACGAGCAGTACTTC.

The chain couples TRBV2 to TRBJ2-3; D is perhaps TRBD2 (6 bases). V lost 4 bases and J lost 1, with 12 bases in between. Germline loops: CDR1 SNHLY, CDR2 FYNNEI. The CDR3 is made up of 15 amino acids. CDR3 amino acids: CASSGLASGTDTQYF. CDR3 DNA: TGTGCCAGCAGTGGCCTAGCGTCGGGCACAGATACGCAGTATTTT. Using reference TRBV2 and TRBJ2-3 for the parts outside the CDR3, the full variable domain is EPEVTQTPSHQVTQMGQEVILRCVPISNHLYFYWYRQILGQKVEFLVSFYNNEISEKSEIFDDQFSVERPDGSNFTLKIRSTKLEDSAMYFCASSGLASGTDTQYFGPGTRLTVL.

V and J are TRBV6-6 and TRBJ1-1; 7 positions agree with TRBD1. The ends lost 4 bases at V and 6 bases at J; junction bases unmatched: 5. The CDR3 spans 13 residues. CDR1 MNHNY and CDR2 SVGAGI come from the germline V gene (reference sequence). CDR3 protein: CASSSTGAPEAFF. The CDR3 nucleotides read TGTGCCAGCAGTTCTACAGGGGCCCCTGAAGCTTTCTTT.

The chain joins TRBV29-1 to TRBJ2-5, with D maybe TRBD2 (6 bases). The tail of the sequence fits TRBJ2-7 better, so the J call may be wrong. The CDR3 has 15 amino acids. Germline V gene lookup returns CDR1 SQVTM and CDR2 ANQGSEA. CDR3 in amino acids: CSVEDRWRGSYEQYF. DNA for the CDR3: TGCAGCGTTGAAGATCGATGGAGGGGATCCTACGAGCAGTACTTC.

The chain carries TRBV18 and TRBJ1-3, with D possibly matching TRBD1 (6 bases). Trimming left V 3 bases short and J 4 bases short, with 7 bases between. The V gene's germline CDR1 is KGHSH and CDR2 LQKENI. The CDR3 consists of 13 residues. In nucleotides, the CDR3 is TGTGCCAGCTCACCCGACAGGGGAAACACCATATATTTT. It specifies CASSPDRGNTIYF.